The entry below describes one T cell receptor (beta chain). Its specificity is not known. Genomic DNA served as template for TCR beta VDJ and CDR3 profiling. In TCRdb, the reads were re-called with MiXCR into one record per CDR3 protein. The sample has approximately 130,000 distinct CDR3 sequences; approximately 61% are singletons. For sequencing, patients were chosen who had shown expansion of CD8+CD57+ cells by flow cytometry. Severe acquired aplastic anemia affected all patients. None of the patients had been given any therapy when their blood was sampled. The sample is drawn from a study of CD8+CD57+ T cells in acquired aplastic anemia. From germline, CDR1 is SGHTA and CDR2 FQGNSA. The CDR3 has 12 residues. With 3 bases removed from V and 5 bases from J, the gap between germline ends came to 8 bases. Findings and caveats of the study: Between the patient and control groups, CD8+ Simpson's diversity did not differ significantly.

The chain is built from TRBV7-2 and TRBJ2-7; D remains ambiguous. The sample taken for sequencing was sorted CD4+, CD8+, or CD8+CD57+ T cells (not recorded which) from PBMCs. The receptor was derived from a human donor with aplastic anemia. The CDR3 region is CASSLVPNEQYF. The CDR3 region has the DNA TGTGCCAGCAGCTTGGTTCCTAACGAGCAGTACTTC.